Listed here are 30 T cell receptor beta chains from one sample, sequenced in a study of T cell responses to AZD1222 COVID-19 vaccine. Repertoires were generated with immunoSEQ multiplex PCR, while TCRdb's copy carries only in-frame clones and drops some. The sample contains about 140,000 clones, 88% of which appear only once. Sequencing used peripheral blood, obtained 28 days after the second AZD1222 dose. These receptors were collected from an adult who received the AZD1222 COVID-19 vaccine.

The CDR3 is CASTGGSTDTQYF. The CDR3 DNA reads TGTGCCAGCACCGGGGGGTCGACAGATACGCAGTATTTT. V is TRBV6-5 and J is TRBJ2-3; 7 bases align to TRBD2. Germline CDR1 MNHEY, CDR2 SVGAGI. J was trimmed by 3 bases and V by 7 bases; bases with no gene match: 4. The CDR3 is 13 amino acids.

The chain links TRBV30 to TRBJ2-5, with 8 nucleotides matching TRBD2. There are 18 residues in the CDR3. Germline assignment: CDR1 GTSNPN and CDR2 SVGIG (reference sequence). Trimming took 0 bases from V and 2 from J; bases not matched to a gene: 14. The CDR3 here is CAWSVLQGRRGVQETQYF. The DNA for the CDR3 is TGTGCCTGGAGTGTATTACAAGGACGGCGGGGGGTTCAAGAGACCCAGTACTTC.

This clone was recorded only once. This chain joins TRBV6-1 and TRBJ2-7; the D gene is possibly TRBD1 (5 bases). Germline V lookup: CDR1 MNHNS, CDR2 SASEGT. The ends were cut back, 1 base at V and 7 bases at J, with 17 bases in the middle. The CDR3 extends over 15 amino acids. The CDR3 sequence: CASSEGQGVVGEQYF. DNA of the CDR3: TGTGCCAGCAGTGAAGGACAAGGGGTGGTGGGGGAGCAGTACTTC.

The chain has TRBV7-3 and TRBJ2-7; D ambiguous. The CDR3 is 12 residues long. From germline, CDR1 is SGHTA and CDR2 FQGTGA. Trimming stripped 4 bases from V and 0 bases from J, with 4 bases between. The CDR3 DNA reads TGTGCCAGCAGCTCCATCTCCTACGAGCAGTACTTC. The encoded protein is CASSSISYEQYF.

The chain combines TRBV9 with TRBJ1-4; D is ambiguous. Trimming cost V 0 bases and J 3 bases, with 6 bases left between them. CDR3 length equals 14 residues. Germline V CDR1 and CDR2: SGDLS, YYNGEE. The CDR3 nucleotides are TGTGCCAGCAGCGTAGAAAGTTCTAATGAAAAACTGTTTTTT. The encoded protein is CASSVESSNEKLFF. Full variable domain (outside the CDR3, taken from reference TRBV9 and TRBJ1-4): DSGVTQTPKHLITATGQRVTLRCSPRSGDLSVYWYQQSLDQGLQFLIQYYNGEERAKGNILERFSAQQFPDLHSELNLSSLELGDSALYFCASSVESSNEKLFFGSGTQLSVL.

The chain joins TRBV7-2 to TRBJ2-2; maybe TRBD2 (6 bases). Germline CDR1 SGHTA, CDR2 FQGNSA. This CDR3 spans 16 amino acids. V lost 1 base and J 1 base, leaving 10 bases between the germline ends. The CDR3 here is CASSLGRGWNTGELFF. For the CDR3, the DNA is TGTGCCAGCAGCTTAGGCCGGGGGTGGAACACCGGGGAGCTGTTTTTT.

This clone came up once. The CDR3 loop reads CASSPWSVGPLNTEAFF. The CDR3 DNA reads TGTGCCAGCAGCCCTTGGTCGGTCGGACCGCTGAACACTGAAGCTTTCTTT. The V call is TRBV27, the J call TRBJ1-1; D is uncertain. The germline V and J ends were trimmed by 6 bases and 0 bases, with 20 bases remaining between them. Germline values: CDR1 MNHEY, CDR2 SMNVEV (reference sequence). CDR3 length: 17 amino acids.

The CDR3 DNA sequence: TGTGCCAGCAGCCTGGGGGCTGGCTACACCTTC. It yields the protein CASSLGAGYTF. The V gene is TRBV7-2, the J gene TRBJ1-2, with D maybe TRBD1 (6 bases). CDR1 and CDR2 from the germline V gene are SGHTA and FQGNSA. The CDR3 runs 11 residues. V gave up 5 bases and J gave up 7 bases, with 8 bases separating them.

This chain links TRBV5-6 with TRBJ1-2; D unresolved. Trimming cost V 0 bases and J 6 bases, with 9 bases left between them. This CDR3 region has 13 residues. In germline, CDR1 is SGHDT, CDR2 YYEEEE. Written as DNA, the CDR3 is TGTGCCAGCAGCTTGGATACGAAGGATGGCTACACCTTC. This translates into CASSLDTKDGYTF.

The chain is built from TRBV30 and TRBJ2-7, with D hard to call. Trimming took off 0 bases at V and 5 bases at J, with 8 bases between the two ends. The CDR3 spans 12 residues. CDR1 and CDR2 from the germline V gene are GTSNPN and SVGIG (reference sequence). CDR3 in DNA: TGTGCCTGGAGTGTAACTCTCCACGAGCAGTACTTC. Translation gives CAWSVTLHEQYF. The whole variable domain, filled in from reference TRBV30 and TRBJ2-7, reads SQTIHQWPATLVQPVGSPLSLECTVEGTSNPNLYWYRQAAGRGLQLLFYSVGIGQISSEVPQNLSASRPQDRQFILSSKKLLLSDSGFYLCAWSVTLHEQYFGPGTRLTVT.

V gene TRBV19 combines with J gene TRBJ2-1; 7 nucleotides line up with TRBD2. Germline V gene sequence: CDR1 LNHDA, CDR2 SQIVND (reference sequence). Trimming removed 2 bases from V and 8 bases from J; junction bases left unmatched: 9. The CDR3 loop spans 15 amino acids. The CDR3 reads CASSILGGTEDEQFF. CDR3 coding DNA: TGTGCCAGTAGTATACTGGGGGGGACTGAGGATGAGCAGTTCTTC.

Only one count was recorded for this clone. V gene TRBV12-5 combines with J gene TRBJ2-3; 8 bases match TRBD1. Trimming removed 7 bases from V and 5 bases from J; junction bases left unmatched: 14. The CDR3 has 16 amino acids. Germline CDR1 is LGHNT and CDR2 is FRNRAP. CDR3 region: CASALRPGQAKDTQYF. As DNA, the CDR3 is TGTGCTAGTGCCTTACGCCCGGGACAGGCGAAAGATACGCAGTATTTT.

In DNA form, the CDR3 reads TGTGCCAGCAGCCTGGGACGGGATAATTCACCCCTCCACTTT. Residues: CASSLGRDNSPLHF. The rearrangement links TRBV5-6 to TRBJ1-6, with D tentatively TRBD1 (5 bases). CDR1 is SGHDT, CDR2 YYEEEE, per germline. V gave up 4 bases and J gave up 5 bases, with 10 bases separating them. The CDR3 spans 14 residues.

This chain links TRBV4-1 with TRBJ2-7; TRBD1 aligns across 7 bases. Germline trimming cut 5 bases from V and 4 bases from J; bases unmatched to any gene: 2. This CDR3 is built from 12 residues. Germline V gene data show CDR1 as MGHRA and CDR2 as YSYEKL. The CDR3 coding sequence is TGCGCCAGCAGCTCGACAGGGTACGAGCAGTACTTC. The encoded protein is CASSSTGYEQYF.

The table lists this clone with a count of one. CDR3 amino acids: CASSGRGASGELFF. CDR3 nucleotides: TGCGCCAGCAGTGGTCGGGGGGCCAGCGGGGAGCTGTTTTTT. This chain joins TRBV10-1 and TRBJ2-2, with a possible D match to TRBD2 (7 bases). The CDR3 is 14 amino acids. V lost 4 bases to trimming and J lost 7 bases, with 13 bases between them. Germline V gene lookup returns CDR1 WNHNN and CDR2 SYGVQD (reference sequence).

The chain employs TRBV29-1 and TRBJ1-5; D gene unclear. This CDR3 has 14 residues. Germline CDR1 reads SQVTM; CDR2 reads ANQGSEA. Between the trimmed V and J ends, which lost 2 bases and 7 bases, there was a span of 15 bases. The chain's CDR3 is CSVETGRTGQPQHF. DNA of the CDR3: TGCAGCGTTGAAACTGGTCGCACGGGACAGCCCCAGCATTTT.

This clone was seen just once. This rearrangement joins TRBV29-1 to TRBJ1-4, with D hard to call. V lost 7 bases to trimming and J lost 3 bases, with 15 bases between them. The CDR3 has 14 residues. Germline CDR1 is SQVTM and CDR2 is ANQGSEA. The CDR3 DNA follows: TGCAGCGCCCTCCCCGGACCGGCTAATGAAAAACTGTTTTTT. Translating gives CSALPGPANEKLFF.

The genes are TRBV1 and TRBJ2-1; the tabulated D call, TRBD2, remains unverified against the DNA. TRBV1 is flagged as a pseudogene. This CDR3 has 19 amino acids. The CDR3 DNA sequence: TGCACCAGCAGCCCAAAAGTGACGCCTAGGCGGAGCTCCTACAATGAGCAGTTCTTC. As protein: CTSSPKVTPRRSSYNEQFF.

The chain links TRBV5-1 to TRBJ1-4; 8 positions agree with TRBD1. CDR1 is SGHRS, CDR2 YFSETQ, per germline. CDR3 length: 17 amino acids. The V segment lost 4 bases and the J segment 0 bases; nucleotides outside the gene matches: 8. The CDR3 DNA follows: TGCGCCAGCAGCGCAAGGGCAGGGGGCGCAACTAATGAAAAACTGTTTTTT. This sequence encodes CASSARAGGATNEKLFF.

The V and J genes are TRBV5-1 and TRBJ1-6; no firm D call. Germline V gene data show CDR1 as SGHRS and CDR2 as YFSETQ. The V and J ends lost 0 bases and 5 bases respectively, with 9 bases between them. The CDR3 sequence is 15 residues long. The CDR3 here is CASSLGSQDNSPLHF. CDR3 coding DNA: TGCGCCAGCAGCTTGGGCAGTCAAGATAATTCACCCCTCCACTTT.

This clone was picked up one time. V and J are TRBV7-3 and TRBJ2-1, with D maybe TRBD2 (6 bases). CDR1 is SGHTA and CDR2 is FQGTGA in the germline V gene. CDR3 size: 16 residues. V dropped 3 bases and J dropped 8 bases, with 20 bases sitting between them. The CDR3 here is CASSFLRVGGTDEQFF. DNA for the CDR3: TGTGCCAGCAGCTTCCTCCGAGTGGGGGGTACAGATGAGCAGTTCTTC. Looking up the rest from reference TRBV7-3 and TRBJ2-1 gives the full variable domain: GAGVSQTPSNKVTEKGKYVELRCDPISGHTALYWYRQSLGQGPEFLIYFQGTGAADDSGLPNDRFFAVRPEGSVSTLKIQRTERGDSAVYLCASSFLRVGGTDEQFFGPGTRLTVL.

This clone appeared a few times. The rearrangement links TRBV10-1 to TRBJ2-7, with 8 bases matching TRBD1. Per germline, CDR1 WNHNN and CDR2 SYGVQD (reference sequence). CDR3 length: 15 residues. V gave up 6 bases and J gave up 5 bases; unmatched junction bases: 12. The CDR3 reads CASSRDRSSRDEQYF. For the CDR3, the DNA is TGCGCCAGCAGCCGGGACAGGTCTTCCCGCGACGAGCAGTACTTC.

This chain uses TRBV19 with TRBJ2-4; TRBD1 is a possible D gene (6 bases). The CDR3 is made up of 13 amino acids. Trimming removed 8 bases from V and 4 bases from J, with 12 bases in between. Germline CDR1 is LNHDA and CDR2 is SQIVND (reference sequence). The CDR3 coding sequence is TGTGCCAGTGGGGGACAACTTAAAAACATTCAGTACTTC. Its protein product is CASGGQLKNIQYF.

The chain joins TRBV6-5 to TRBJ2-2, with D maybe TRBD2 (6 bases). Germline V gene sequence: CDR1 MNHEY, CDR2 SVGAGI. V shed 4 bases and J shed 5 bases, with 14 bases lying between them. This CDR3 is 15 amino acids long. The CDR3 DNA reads TGTGCCAGCAGTTGGCAAGGGACTTGGACCGGGGAGCTGTTTTTT. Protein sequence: CASSWQGTWTGELFF.

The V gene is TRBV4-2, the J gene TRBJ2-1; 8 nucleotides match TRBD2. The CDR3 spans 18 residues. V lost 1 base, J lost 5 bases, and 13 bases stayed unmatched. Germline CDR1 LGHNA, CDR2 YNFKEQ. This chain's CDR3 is CASSQAWKSGGGDNEQFF. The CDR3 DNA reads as TGTGCCAGCAGCCAAGCCTGGAAAAGCGGGGGAGGGGACAATGAGCAGTTCTTC.

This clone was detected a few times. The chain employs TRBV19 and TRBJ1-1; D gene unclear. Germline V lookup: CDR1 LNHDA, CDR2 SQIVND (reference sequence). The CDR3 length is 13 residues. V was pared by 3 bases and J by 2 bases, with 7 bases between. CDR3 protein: CASSMRENTEAFF. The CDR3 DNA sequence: TGTGCCAGTAGTATGAGAGAAAACACTGAAGCTTTCTTT.

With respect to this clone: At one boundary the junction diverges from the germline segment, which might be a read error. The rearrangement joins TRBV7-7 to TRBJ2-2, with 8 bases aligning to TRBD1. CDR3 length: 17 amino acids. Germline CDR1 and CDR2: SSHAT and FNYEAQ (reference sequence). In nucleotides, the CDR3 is TGTGCTAGCAGCAGACGGACAGGGTGGGGTAACGCCGGGGAGCTGTTTTTT. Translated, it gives CASSRRTGWGNAGELFF. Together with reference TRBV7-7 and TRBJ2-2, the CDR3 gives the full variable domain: GAGVSQSPRYKVTKRGQDVTLRCDPISSHATLYWYQQALGQGPEFLTYFNYEAQPDKSGLPSDRFSAERPEGSISTLTIQRTEQRDSAMYRCASSRRTGWGNAGELFFGEGSRLTVL.

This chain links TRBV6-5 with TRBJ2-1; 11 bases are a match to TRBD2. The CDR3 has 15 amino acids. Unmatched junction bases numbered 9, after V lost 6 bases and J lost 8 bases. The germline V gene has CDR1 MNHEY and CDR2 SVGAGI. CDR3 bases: TGTGCCAGCAGGACTCTAGCGGGGGGCCGGGATGAGCAGTTCTTC. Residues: CASRTLAGGRDEQFF.

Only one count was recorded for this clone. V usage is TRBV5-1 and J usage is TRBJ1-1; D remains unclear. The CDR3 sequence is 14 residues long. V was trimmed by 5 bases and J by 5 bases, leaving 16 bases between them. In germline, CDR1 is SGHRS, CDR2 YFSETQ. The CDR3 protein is CASSSPPEETEAFF. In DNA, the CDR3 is TGCGCCAGCAGTTCCCCCCCCGAGGAAACTGAAGCTTTCTTT.

CDR3 region: CASSQGPGPGYTF. For the CDR3, the DNA is TGCGCCAGCAGCCAAGGGCCCGGGCCCGGCTACACCTTC. This chain joins TRBV4-1 and TRBJ1-2; D call uncertain. The CDR3 covers 13 residues. The germline V and J ends were trimmed by 1 base and 8 bases, with 11 bases remaining between them. The germline V gene encodes CDR1 MGHRA and CDR2 YSYEKL.